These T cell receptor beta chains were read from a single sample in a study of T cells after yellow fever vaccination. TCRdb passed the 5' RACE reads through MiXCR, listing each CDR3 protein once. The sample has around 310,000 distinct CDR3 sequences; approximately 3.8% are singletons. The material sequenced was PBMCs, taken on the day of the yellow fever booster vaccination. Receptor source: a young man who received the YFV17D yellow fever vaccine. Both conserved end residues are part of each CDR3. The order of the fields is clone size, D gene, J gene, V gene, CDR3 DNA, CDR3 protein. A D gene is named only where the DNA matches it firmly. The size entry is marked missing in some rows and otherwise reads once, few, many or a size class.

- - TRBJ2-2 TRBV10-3 TGTGCCATCAGTGCCAGGAGTACTACCGGGGAGCTGTTTTTT CAISARSTTGELFF
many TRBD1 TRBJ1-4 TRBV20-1 TGCAGTGCTAGAGACCCCACAGGGGAGGGTGAAAAACTGTTTTTT CSARDPTGEGEKLFF
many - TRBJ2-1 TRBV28 TGTGCCAGCAGTTTACCCCACAATGAGCAGTTCTTC CASSLPHNEQFF
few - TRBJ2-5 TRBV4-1 TGCGCCAGCAGCCAAGATCAGACAGAACCCACCGAGACCCAGTACTTC CASSQDQTEPTETQYF
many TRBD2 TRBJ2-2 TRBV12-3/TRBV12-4 TGTGCCAGCAGTGCACTAGCGGGGGACACCGGGGAGCTGTTTTTT CASSALAGDTGELFF
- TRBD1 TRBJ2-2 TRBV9 TGTGCCAGCGGCGTATCGTCCCTAGGCAGGGGGTCCACCGGGGAGCTGTTTTTT CASGVSSLGRGSTGELFF
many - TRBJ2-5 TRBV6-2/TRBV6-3 TGTGCCAGCAGTTACCGTCCACCCTGGGGCCCGAGGACATCGACCCAGTACTTC CASSYRPPWGPRTSTQYF
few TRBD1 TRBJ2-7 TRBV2 TGTGCCAGCAGGAGAGCGACAGGGGGTGCCTACGAGCAGTACTTC CASRRATGGAYEQYF
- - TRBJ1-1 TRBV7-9 TGTGCCAGCAGCTACTCCCGGACGGTTGAAGCTTTCTTT CASSYSRTVEAFF
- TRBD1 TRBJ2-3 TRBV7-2 TGTGCCAGCAGCTCTTGGGGACAGCACACAGATACGCAGTATTTT CASSSWGQHTDTQYF
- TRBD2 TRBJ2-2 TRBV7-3 TGTGCCAGCAGCTTAACATCACGGGGGGCGAACACCGGGGAGCTGTTTTTT CASSLTSRGANTGELFF
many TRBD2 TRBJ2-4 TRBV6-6 TGTGCCAGCAGTTGGGGGAGCGGGGTCCAAAACATTCAGTACTTC CASSWGSGVQNIQYF
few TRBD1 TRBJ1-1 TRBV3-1 TGTGCCAGCAGCGCCGGGACAGGGATGACTGAAGCTTTCTTT CASSAGTGMTEAFF
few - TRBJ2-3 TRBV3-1 TGTGCCAGCAGCCCCTCCCCTTGGACAGATACGCAGTATTTT CASSPSPWTDTQYF
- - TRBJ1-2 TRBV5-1 TGCGCCAGCAGCTTGACCGGGACTAGAGTAGATGGCTACACCTTC CASSLTGTRVDGYTF
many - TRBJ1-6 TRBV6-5 TGTGCCAGCAGTTACTCGGCCAGGGGCGACTCACCCCTCCACTTT CASSYSARGDSPLHF
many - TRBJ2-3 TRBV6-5 TGTGCCAGCGCCCTAACCAGAGGGTCAGATACGCAGTATTTT CASALTRGSDTQYF
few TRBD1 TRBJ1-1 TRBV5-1 TGCGCCAGCAGCTTGGCCCTAGGACAGGACACTGAAGCTTTCTTT CASSLALGQDTEAFF
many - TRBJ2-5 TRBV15 TGTGCCACCAGCGGTAGAGGACAGAGAGGGGAGACCCAGTACTTC CATSGRGQRGETQYF
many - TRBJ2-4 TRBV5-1 TGCGCCAGCAGCTTGGATGGTTTCAGGGGCAAAAACATTCAGTACTTC CASSLDGFRGKNIQYF
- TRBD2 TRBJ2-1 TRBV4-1 TGCGCCAGCAGGCATGGACTAGCGGGGGGACCTATGAGCTCCTACAATGAGCAGTTCTTC CASRHGLAGGPMSSYNEQFF
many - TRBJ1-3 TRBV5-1 TGCGCCAGCAGCTTAAACGCTGGCTCTGGAAACACCATATATTTT CASSLNAGSGNTIYF
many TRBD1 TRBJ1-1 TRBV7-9 TGTGCCAGCAGCTTAGTAGGACAGGTCCCCGGGGAAGCTTTCTTT CASSLVGQVPGEAFF
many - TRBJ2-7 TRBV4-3 TGCGCCAGCAGTCGCCTCGACAGATCCTACGAGCAGTACTTC CASSRLDRSYEQYF
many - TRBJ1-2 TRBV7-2 TGTGCCAGCAGCTTACCCTGGACGGCAAACTATGGCTACACCTTC CASSLPWTANYGYTF
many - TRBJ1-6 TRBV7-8 TGTGCCAGCAGCTGGAGACAGGCACCTAATTCACCCCTCCACTTT CASSWRQAPNSPLHF
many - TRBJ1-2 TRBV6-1 TGTGCCAGCAGCGACATGCGCGTAGGGAGGTATGGCTACACCTTC CASSDMRVGRYGYTF
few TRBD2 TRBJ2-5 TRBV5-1 TGCGCCAGCAGCTTTAGGACTAGCGGGGGCCAAGAGACCCAGTACTTC CASSFRTSGGQETQYF
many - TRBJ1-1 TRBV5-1 TGCGCCAGCAGCTTCGCGCCACAAAACACTGAAGCTTTCTTT CASSFAPQNTEAFF
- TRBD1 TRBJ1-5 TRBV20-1 TGCAGTGCCCCCGGGACAGGCTATAATCAGCCCCAGCATTTT CSAPGTGYNQPQHF
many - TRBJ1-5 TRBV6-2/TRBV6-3 TGTGCCAGCAGTTACTCGACCCAGCCCCAGCATTTT CASSYSTQPQHF
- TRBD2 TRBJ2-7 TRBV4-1 TGCGCCAGCAGCGGAGGCGGGGGGGCACCCTACGAGCAGTACTTC CASSGGGGAPYEQYF
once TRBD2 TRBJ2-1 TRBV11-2 TGTGCCAGCAGCTTAGGCCCTACGGCGGGGGAAGCGGGTGAGCAGTTCTTC CASSLGPTAGEAGEQFF
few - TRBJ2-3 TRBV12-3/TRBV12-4 TGTGCCAGCAGTCTTTACCTCCTGACAACAAGCACAGATACGCAGTATTTT CASSLYLLTTSTDTQYF
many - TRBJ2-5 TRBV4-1 TGCGCCAGCAGCCAAGACTACCTCAAGCACTTC CASSQDYLKHF
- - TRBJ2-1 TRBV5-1 TGCGCCAGCAGCTTGGACGGGACACCGCTGTACAATGAGCAGTTCTTC CASSLDGTPLYNEQFF
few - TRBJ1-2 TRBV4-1 TGCGCCAGCAGCCCGTATGAGGGAAAAGTAGGCTATGGCTACACCTTC CASSPYEGKVGYGYTF
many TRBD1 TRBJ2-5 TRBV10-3 TGTGCCAGCTACGCCGGGACAGCTGAAGAGACCCAGTACTTC CASYAGTAEETQYF
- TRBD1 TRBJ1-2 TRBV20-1 TGCAGTGCTAACTTTGTCAGGGGGCTGGGAGGCTACACCTTC CSANFVRGLGGYTF
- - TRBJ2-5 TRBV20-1 TGCAGTGCTAGAGAACAGCGGCTCCAAGAGACCCAGTACTTC CSAREQRLQETQYF
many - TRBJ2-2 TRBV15 TGTGCCACCAGCAGAGATATCGTCACCCGGGGCACCGGGGAGCTGTTTTTT CATSRDIVTRGTGELFF
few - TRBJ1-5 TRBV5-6 TGTGCCAGCAGCTTTAAGGGCGGGGGCGGGCATCCGCGACAGCCCCAGCATTTT CASSFKGGGGHPRQPQHF
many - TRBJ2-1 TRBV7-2 TGTGCCAGCACGCGGGGTTCGAGCGATGAGCAGTTCTTC CASTRGSSDEQFF
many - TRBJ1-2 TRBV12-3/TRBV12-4 TGTGCCAGCAGGATCCGCTATGGCTACACCTTC CASRIRYGYTF
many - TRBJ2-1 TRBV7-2 TGTGCCAGCACCCGGCCGGGCTATGAGCAGTTCTTC CASTRPGYEQFF
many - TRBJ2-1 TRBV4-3 TGCGCCAGCAGCCAAGATTTTACGATCACCAATGAGCAGTTCTTC CASSQDFTITNEQFF
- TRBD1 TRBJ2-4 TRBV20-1 TGCAGTGCTAGAGATTATAGGACAGGGCAGGAGAACATTCAGTACTTC CSARDYRTGQENIQYF
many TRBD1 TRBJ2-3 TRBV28 TGTGCCAGCAGTTCCCAGGGGGCGCACGCAGATACGCAGTATTTT CASSSQGAHADTQYF
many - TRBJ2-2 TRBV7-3 TGTGCCAGCAGCCGACCCCATTCCGGGGAGCTGTTTTTT CASSRPHSGELFF
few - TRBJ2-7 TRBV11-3 TGTGCCAGCAGCTTAGGCCAGGGAATGTCCTACGAGCAGTACTTC CASSLGQGMSYEQYF
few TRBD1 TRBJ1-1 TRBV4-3 TGCGCCAGCAGCCAGCAGCAAGGGGGCTGGGTTGAAGCTTTCTTT CASSQQQGGWVEAFF
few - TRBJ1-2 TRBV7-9 TGTGCCAGCAGTGGATCGGACAACTATGGCTACACCTTC CASSGSDNYGYTF
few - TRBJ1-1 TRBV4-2 TGTGCCAGCAGCCAACGGGGCCACATGAACACTGAAGCTTTCTTT CASSQRGHMNTEAFF
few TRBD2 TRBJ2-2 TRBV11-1 TGTGCCAGCACCCCTCGTGCAGCGGGGGGCACCGGGGAGCTGTTTTTT CASTPRAAGGTGELFF
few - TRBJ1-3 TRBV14 TGTGCCAGCAGCCAAATCGGAAACACCATATATTTT CASSQIGNTIYF
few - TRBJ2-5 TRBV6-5 TGTGCCAGCAGTTACTCGACTGGGACCCAGTACTTC CASSYSTGTQYF
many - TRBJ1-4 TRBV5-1 TGCGCCAGCAGCTTGGGCAGGGGCGTAAATGAAAAACTGTTTTTT CASSLGRGVNEKLFF